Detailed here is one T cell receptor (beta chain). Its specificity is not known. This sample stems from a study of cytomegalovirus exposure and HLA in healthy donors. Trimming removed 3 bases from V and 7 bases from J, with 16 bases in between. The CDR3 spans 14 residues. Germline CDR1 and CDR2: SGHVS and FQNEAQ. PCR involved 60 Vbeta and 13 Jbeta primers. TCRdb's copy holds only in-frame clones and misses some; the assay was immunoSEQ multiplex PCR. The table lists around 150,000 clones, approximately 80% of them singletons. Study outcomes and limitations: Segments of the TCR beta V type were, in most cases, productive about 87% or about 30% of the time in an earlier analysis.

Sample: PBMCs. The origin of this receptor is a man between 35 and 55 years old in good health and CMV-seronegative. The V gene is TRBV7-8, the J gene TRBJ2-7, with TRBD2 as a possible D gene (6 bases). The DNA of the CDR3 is TGTGCCAGCAGCTTTCGGGAACTAGCACAGGAGCAGTACTTC. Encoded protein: CASSFRELAQEQYF.